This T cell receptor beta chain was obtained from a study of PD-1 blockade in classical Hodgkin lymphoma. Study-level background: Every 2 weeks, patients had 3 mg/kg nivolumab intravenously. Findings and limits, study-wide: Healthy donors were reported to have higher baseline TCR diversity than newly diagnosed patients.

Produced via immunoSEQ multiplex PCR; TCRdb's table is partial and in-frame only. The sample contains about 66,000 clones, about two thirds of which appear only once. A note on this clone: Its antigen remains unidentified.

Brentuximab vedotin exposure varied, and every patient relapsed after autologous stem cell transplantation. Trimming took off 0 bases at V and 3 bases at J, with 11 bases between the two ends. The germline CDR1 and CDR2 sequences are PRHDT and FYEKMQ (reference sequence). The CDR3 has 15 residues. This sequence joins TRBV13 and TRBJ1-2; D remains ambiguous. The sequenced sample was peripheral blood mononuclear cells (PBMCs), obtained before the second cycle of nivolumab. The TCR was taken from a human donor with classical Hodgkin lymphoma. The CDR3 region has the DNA TGTGCCAGCAGCTTAGGCCCGACGGACTACTATGGCTACACCTTC. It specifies CASSLGPTDYYGYTF.